These T cell receptor beta chains were read from a single sample in a study of spatial heterogeneity in lung cancer. TCRdb used MiXCR to reprocess the 5' RACE reads, holding one entry per CDR3 protein. The sample carries approximately 11,000 distinct CDR3 sequences, under 6.5% recorded once. Sample: PBMCs, taken at surgery. These receptors all come from a male donor with early-stage non-small cell lung cancer. CDR3s include the opening cysteine and the closing phenylalanine or tryptophan. Each record gives: CDR3 length, V gene, J gene, CDR3 protein.

>13|TRBV28|TRBJ2-2
CASSSTGLRELFF
>13|TRBV6-1|TRBJ1-5
CASSAREGKPQHF
>14|TRBV5-1|TRBJ2-2
CASSKDRATGELFF
>13|TRBV10-3|TRBJ2-6
CAISETGANVLTF
>16|TRBV7-8|TRBJ2-1
CASSYRTFSSYNEQFF
>12|TRBV20-1|TRBJ2-5
CSASRGRETQYF
>15|TRBV19|TRBJ1-2
CASSPGQGPLYGYTF
>15|TRBV7-9|TRBJ2-7
CASSANRGQGYEQYF
>14|TRBV18|TRBJ1-1
CASSPEVDTEEAFF
>13|TRBV5-1|TRBJ1-5
CASSLAEDQPQHF
>15|TRBV29-1|TRBJ2-2
CSVGYRGGITGELFF
>18|TRBV5-1|TRBJ2-2
CASITGLAGGRNTGELFF
>13|TRBV2|TRBJ1-1
CASHRVLVTEAFF
>14|TRBV3-1|TRBJ1-2
CASKSQGTSYGYTF
>14|TRBV24-1|TRBJ2-1
CATSQGGSYNEQFF
>14|TRBV3-1|TRBJ1-4
CASSPRTGVEKLFF
>15|TRBV6-1|TRBJ2-7
CASSEEGGSGYEQYF
>13|TRBV27|TRBJ2-5
CASSLRRQETQYF
>13|TRBV7-6|TRBJ2-7
CASSGGTAYEQYF
>16|TRBV10-3|TRBJ2-2
CAISEWGGGSTGELFF
>13|TRBV28|TRBJ1-1
CASSLLDRAEAFF
>16|TRBV7-2|TRBJ2-5
CASSLGSASGQETQYF
>15|TRBV24-1|TRBJ2-3
CATSDFPGRTDTQYF
>14|TRBV12-3/TRBV12-4|TRBJ2-1
CASTSSGRYNEQFF
>14|TRBV12-3/TRBV12-4|TRBJ1-5
CASRKAGAGQPQHF
>14|TRBV7-8|TRBJ2-7
CASSLGSGINEQYF
>15|TRBV6-5|TRBJ1-5
CASSWDVATHQPQHF
>13|TRBV7-9|TRBJ1-6
CASSLDGTSPLHF
>15|TRBV4-3|TRBJ1-2
CASSRGTASSDGYTF
>17|TRBV28|TRBJ1-5
CASSFTLQGAGNQPQHF
>12|TRBV7-2|TRBJ1-1
CASSSQGTEAFF
>15|TRBV20-1|TRBJ2-1
CSALFRLPSYNEQFF